This T cell receptor beta chain was recovered during a study of shared clonotypes between healthy human individuals. Trimming shortened V by 6 bases and J by 5 bases, and 11 bases separated the two germline ends. This CDR3 contains 13 residues. CDR1 and CDR2 from the germline V gene are KGHSH and LQKENI. Profiled with immunoSEQ multiplex PCR; TCRdb holds only in-frame clones, not every one. The sample lists approximately 2.4 million clones, nearly 97% seen once, with roughly 0.13% in the top ten. The chain is built from TRBV18 and TRBJ2-1; D is possibly TRBD1 or TRBD2 (6 bases each). The sample consisted of naive CD4+ T cells sorted from blood. Subset noted: CD45RA+ positively selected. This TCR was recovered from a young man in good health. The CDR3 loop is CASSGGGHNEQFF. CDR3 coding DNA: TGTGCCAGCTCTGGAGGGGGGCACAATGAGCAGTTCTTC.